What follows are 21 T cell receptor beta chains derived from one specimen sequenced in a study of cytomegalovirus exposure and HLA in healthy donors. The data were produced by immunoSEQ multiplex PCR, yet TCRdb's version contains in-frame clones alone and is incomplete. The sample records roughly 120,000 clones, 94% being singletons. What was sequenced was PBMCs. Receptors originate from a woman under 30 in good health and CMV-seronegative.

This sequence joins TRBV11-2 and TRBJ1-1; no clear D. The CDR3 runs to 16 residues. V lost 1 base, J lost 1 base, and 13 bases lay in between. Germline loops: CDR1 SGHAT, CDR2 FQNNGV. The CDR3 protein is CASSLGFRSRNTEAFF. The CDR3 nucleotides read TGTGCCAGCAGCTTAGGCTTTCGGAGTAGGAACACTGAAGCTTTCTTT. The variable domain in full, completed from reference TRBV11-2 and TRBJ1-1, reads EAGVAQSPRYKIIEKRQSVAFWCNPISGHATLYWYQQILGQGPKLLIQFQNNGVVDDSQLPKDRFSAERLKGVDSTLKIQPAKLEDSAVYLCASSLGFRSRNTEAFFGQGTRLTVV.

The chain uses TRBV6-5 and TRBJ2-7, with D possibly being TRBD1 (6 bases). CDR3 length: 13 amino acids. The germline V gene encodes CDR1 MNHEY and CDR2 SVGAGI. The V gene lost 2 bases and the J gene lost 5 bases, with 10 bases spanning the gap. The CDR3: CASSYGTTNEQYF. The DNA for the CDR3 is TGTGCCAGCAGTTACGGGACAACCAACGAGCAGTACTTC.

V and J are TRBV2 and TRBJ1-2; D remains ambiguous. This CDR3 spans 13 amino acids. The germline gives CDR1 SNHLY, CDR2 FYNNEI. V was cut by 3 bases and J by 7 bases, with 12 bases left in between. DNA for the CDR3: TGTGCCAGCAGTGACGGCCAGGTCCTTGGCTACACCTTC. It translates to CASSDGQVLGYTF.

The genes are TRBV30 and TRBJ1-5; D is ambiguous. Germline lookup yields CDR1 GTSNPN and CDR2 SVGIG (reference sequence). The CDR3 has 15 amino acids. V lost 2 bases, J lost 6 bases, and 17 bases lay in between. CDR3 coding DNA: TGTGCCTGGAGTTGGGCCTTGAGTACTCCTCAGCCCCAGCATTTT. It is translated as CAWSWALSTPQPQHF.

V gene TRBV25-1 combines with J gene TRBJ2-3, with TRBD1 identical over 9 bases. This CDR3 spans 15 amino acids. V was pared by 4 bases and J by 0 bases, with 2 bases of the junction left unmatched. Germline CDR1 is MGHDK and CDR2 is SYGVNS. For the CDR3, the DNA is TGTGCCAGCAGTGCCGGGACAGGGAGCACAGATACGCAGTATTTT. Translation gives CASSAGTGSTDTQYF.

V gene TRBV7-3 combines with J gene TRBJ2-1, with D perhaps TRBD2 (5 bases). CDR3 length: 13 residues. Germline V gene lookup returns CDR1 SGHTA and CDR2 FQGTGA. Trimming removed 3 bases from V and 4 bases from J, with 7 bases in between. The CDR3 is CASSFGVYNEQFF. CDR3 coding DNA: TGTGCCAGCAGCTTCGGGGTTTACAATGAGCAGTTCTTC.

This clone turned up a few times. V usage is TRBV4-2 and J usage is TRBJ2-6; 8 bases are shared with TRBD2. This CDR3 region has 17 residues. With V trimmed by 1 base and J by 0 bases, 2 bases remained unmatched. Germline CDR1 and CDR2: LGHNA and YNFKEQ. CDR3: CASSQGTSSSGANVLTF. DNA of the CDR3: TGTGCCAGCAGCCAAGGGACTAGCAGCTCTGGGGCCAACGTCCTGACTTTC.

The chain is built from TRBV30 and TRBJ1-2; D uncertain. Germline V gene lookup returns CDR1 GTSNPN and CDR2 SVGIG (reference sequence). V gave up 6 bases and J gave up 2 bases, with 7 bases separating them. The CDR3 extends over 11 amino acids. The CDR3 DNA is TGTGCCTGCTTACTGAACTATGGCTACACCTTC. Protein: CACLLNYGYTF.

J is TRBJ2-7 and V is TRBV4-1; D possibly corresponds to TRBD1 (6 bases). The V end was cut by 1 base, the J end by 3 bases, with 13 bases between. Germline V CDR1 and CDR2: MGHRA, YSYEKL. The CDR3 consists of 15 residues. CDR3 loop: CASSQVLGAIYEQYF. CDR3 DNA sequence: TGCGCCAGCAGCCAAGTTCTGGGGGCCATCTACGAGCAGTACTTC.

The V and J genes are TRBV9 and TRBJ2-2; D is uncertain. V shed 3 bases and J shed 6 bases, with 6 bases lying between them. The CDR3 spans 12 residues. The germline V gene encodes CDR1 SGDLS and CDR2 YYNGEE. The chain's CDR3 is CASSAVAGELFF. The CDR3 DNA is TGTGCCAGCAGCGCAGTCGCCGGGGAGCTGTTTTTT. Full variable domain (missing parts from reference TRBV9 and TRBJ2-2): DSGVTQTPKHLITATGQRVTLRCSPRSGDLSVYWYQQSLDQGLQFLIQYYNGEERAKGNILERFSAQQFPDLHSELNLSSLELGDSALYFCASSAVAGELFFGEGSRLTVL.

The chain carries TRBV28 and TRBJ2-7; a possible D gene is TRBD2 (5 bases). The CDR3 runs 14 residues. V lost 6 bases and J lost 0, with 12 bases in between. The germline V gene encodes CDR1 MDHEN and CDR2 SYDVKM. The CDR3 protein is CASRGLSSSYEQYF. CDR3 in DNA: TGTGCCAGCAGAGGACTCTCAAGCTCCTACGAGCAGTACTTC.

The chain couples TRBV2 to TRBJ2-7; TRBD1 might be the D (6 bases). Trimming removed 6 bases at V and 6 bases at J, with 18 bases between. The germline V gene has CDR1 SNHLY and CDR2 FYNNEI. The CDR3 is made up of 14 amino acids. This CDR3 is CASSQDSRNGEQYF. In DNA, the CDR3 is TGTGCCAGCAGCCAGGACAGCAGGAACGGCGAGCAGTACTTC.

This sequence joins TRBV5-1 and TRBJ1-1; D perhaps matches TRBD1 (6 bases). Germline assignment: CDR1 SGHRS and CDR2 YFSETQ. The CDR3 is 15 residues long. V gave up 3 bases and J gave up 1 base, with 13 bases separating them. CDR3 sequence reads: CASSSRTDRNTEAFF. CDR3 coding DNA: TGCGCCAGCAGCTCGCGGACAGACAGGAACACTGAAGCTTTCTTT.

This chain uses TRBV7-2 with TRBJ2-7; possible D gene TRBD1, 6 bases. The germline gives CDR1 SGHTA, CDR2 FQGNSA. The CDR3 totals 16 residues. The germline V and J ends were trimmed by 0 bases and 4 bases, with 16 bases remaining between them. CDR3 protein: CASSLASAGRGYEQYF. The CDR3 DNA follows: TGTGCCAGCAGCTTAGCTTCGGCGGGCAGGGGATACGAGCAGTACTTC.

The chain carries TRBV7-9 and TRBJ1-6; D ambiguous. V was clipped by 2 bases and J by 8 bases, with 7 bases between them. CDR3 length: 13 amino acids. The germline V gene encodes CDR1 SEHNR and CDR2 FQNEAQ (reference sequence). CDR3 in DNA: TGTGCCAGCAGCTTACTCGTCCATTCACCCCTCCACTTT. Amino acid sequence: CASSLLVHSPLHF.

Here the CDR3 reads CASRPPSSDTEAFF. The CDR3 DNA follows: TGTGCCAGCAGGCCCCCTTCATCGGACACTGAAGCTTTCTTT. The gene calls are TRBV6-5 and TRBJ1-1; D is ambiguous. This CDR3 has 14 residues. The V end was cut by 6 bases, the J end by 3 bases, with 14 bases between. Germline V gives CDR1 MNHEY, CDR2 SVGAGI.

This chain joins TRBV5-4 and TRBJ2-7; TRBD1 agrees at 10 bases. J gave up 4 bases and V 4 bases, and 5 bases lay outside the gene matches. Germline V gene sequence: CDR1 SGHNT, CDR2 YYREEE (reference sequence). The CDR3 contains 14 residues. CDR3: CASSRDRGQYEQYF. CDR3 sequence (DNA): TGTGCCAGCAGCAGAGACAGGGGGCAGTACGAGCAGTACTTC.

V is TRBV7-2 and J is TRBJ2-1, with TRBD2 matching over 11 bases. The CDR3 has 16 residues. Trimming took 5 bases from V and 7 from J; bases not matched to a gene: 10. In germline, CDR1 is SGHTA, CDR2 FQGNSA. This CDR3 is CASSVYSGGAGNEQFF. The CDR3 nucleotides read TGTGCCAGCAGCGTCTATAGCGGGGGGGCCGGAAATGAGCAGTTCTTC.

The chain joins TRBV28 to TRBJ1-2; 9 bases map to TRBD1. Germline CDR1 and CDR2: MDHEN and SYDVKM. The J segment lost 6 bases and the V segment lost 6 bases, leaving 11 bases of the junction unmatched. This CDR3 contains 15 residues. CDR3 coding DNA: TGTGCCAGCAGATCCGGGGGACAGGGAGGCGATGGCTACACCTTC. Translating gives CASRSGGQGGDGYTF.

The chain carries TRBV7-9 and TRBJ1-1, with unresolved D. Trimming stripped 1 base from V and 5 bases from J, with 14 bases between. Germline V CDR1 and CDR2: SEHNR, FQNEAQ (reference sequence). The CDR3 runs 15 residues. The CDR3: CASSLGFGVRTEAFF. In nucleotides, the CDR3 is TGTGCCAGCAGCTTAGGTTTCGGGGTTCGAACTGAAGCTTTCTTT. The whole variable domain, remainder taken from reference TRBV7-9 and TRBJ1-1, is DTGVSQNPRHKITKRGQNVTFRCDPISEHNRLYWYRQTLGQGPEFLTYFQNEAQLEKSRLLSDRFSAERPKGSFSTLEIQRTEQGDSAMYLCASSLGFGVRTEAFFGQGTRLTVV.

The chain couples TRBV2 to TRBJ1-2; perhaps TRBD1 as D (5 bases). CDR1 is SNHLY and CDR2 is FYNNEI in the germline V gene. Trimming pared 3 bases from V and 8 bases from J, leaving 16 bases between. This CDR3 is 14 amino acids long. In DNA, the CDR3 is TGTGCCAGCAGTGATGACAGTACCCGAGCGGGCTACACCTTC. As protein: CASSDDSTRAGYTF.